This entry describes one TCR beta chain. The data originate from a study of blood T cell repertoires in COVID-19. Profiling relied on immunoSEQ multiplex PCR, and the TCRdb table lists in-frame clones only, not all of them. The sample carries fewer than 250,000 clones, about 83% recorded once. J lost 5 bases, V lost 1 base, and 9 bases had no gene match. CDR3 length: 16 residues. Per the germline V gene, CDR1 is SGHRS and CDR2 is YFSETQ. The sequenced sample consisted of peripheral blood. The rearrangement joins TRBV5-1 to TRBJ2-3; 8 bases agree with TRBD1. This TCR was recovered from a man aged 45-65 years with acute or convalescent COVID-19. The CDR3 sequence is CASSLFSGGLGDTQYF. The DNA for the CDR3 is TGCGCCAGCAGCTTGTTCTCAGGGGGCTTAGGAGATACGCAGTATTTT. Drawing the rest from reference TRBV5-1 and TRBJ2-3, the complete variable domain is KAGVTQTPRYLIKTRGQQVTLSCSPISGHRSVSWYQQTPGQGLQFLFEYFSETQRNKGNFPGRFSGRQFSNSRSEMNVSTLELGDSALYLCASSLFSGGLGDTQYFGPGTRLTVL.